A single count supports the clone carrying this T cell receptor beta chain. This sample was included in a study of blood T cell repertoires in COVID-19. Across the study: Italy, Spain and the United States were the sources of the convalescent and acute COVID-19 samples.

Authors' analysis steps: Reference gene primer amplification gave estimated nucleated cell counts. Generated by immunoSEQ multiplex PCR, the TCRdb table keeps only in-frame clones and is missing some. The V and J calls and clone size come from that table; D and trimming were worked out from the DNA. This sample has about 260,000 clones; roughly 86% occur once, and the top ten carry less than 4.5%. The CDR3 spans 11 residues. CDR1 and CDR2 from the germline V gene are SNHLY and FYNNEI. Deletions cut 4 bases from V and 6 bases from J, with 7 bases between. The receptor was derived from a man between 18 and 35 years old with active or convalescent COVID-19. The genes are TRBV2 and TRBJ2-7; D is unclear. The sequencing sample was made of peripheral blood. CDR3 in amino acids: CASSVAVEQYF. The CDR3 DNA reads TGTGCCAGCAGTGTAGCCGTCGAGCAGTACTTC.